What follows is one T cell receptor beta chain and its context. The antigen is unknown. Since all of the isolated RNA was reverse transcribed, expressed TCRB transcripts were what got sequenced. The assay was immunoSEQ multiplex PCR, and TCRdb's table has in-frame clones only and misses some. The sample records about 340,000 clones, approximately 8% being singletons. The sample belongs to a study of beta chain features in type 1 diabetes. Overall study results and limits: Patients and controls would be equally affected if PCR favored shorter templates. Type 1 diabetes patients had fewer VDJ junction insertions and more deletions. In the patient group, naive, central memory and Treg TCRB repertoires seemed more alike than in the healthy donor group.

It was via CD45RO/CCR7/CD25/CD127/CD95/CD27 that CD4+ naive, central memory, regulatory and stem cell-like memory cells were sorted. The specimen sequenced was central memory CD4+ T cells from blood. This clonotype originated in a young woman in good health.

CDR3 DNA: TGTGCCAGCCGGGACACAGCAATGAACACTGAAGCTTTCTTT. Translation: CASRDTAMNTEAFF. V gene TRBV2 combines with J gene TRBJ1-1, with D possibly TRBD1 on 6 matching bases. V gave up 8 bases and J gave up 0 bases, with 13 bases separating them. The CDR3 contains 14 residues. Germline V gives CDR1 SNHLY, CDR2 FYNNEI.